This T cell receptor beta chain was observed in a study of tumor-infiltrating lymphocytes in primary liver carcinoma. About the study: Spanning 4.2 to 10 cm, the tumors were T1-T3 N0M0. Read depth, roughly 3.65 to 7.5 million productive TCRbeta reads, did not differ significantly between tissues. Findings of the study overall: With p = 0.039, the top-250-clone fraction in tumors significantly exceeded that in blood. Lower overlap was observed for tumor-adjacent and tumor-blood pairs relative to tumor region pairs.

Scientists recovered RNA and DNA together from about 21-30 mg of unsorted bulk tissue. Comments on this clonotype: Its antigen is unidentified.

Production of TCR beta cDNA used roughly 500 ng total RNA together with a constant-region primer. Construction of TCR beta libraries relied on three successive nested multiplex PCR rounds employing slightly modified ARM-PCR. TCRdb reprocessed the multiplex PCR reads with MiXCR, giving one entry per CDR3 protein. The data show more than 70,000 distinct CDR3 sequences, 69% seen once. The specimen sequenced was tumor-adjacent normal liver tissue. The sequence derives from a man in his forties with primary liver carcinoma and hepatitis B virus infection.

CDR3 bases: TGCAGCGTTACTGGGGGCTGGGGGATGAACACTGAAGCTTTCTTT. Its protein product is CSVTGGWGMNTEAFF. The chain employs TRBV29-1 and TRBJ1-1; D possibly corresponds to TRBD1 (6 bases). Per the germline V gene, CDR1 is SQVTM and CDR2 is ANQGSEA. This CDR3 has 15 residues. The ends were cut back, 5 bases at V and 0 bases at J, with 16 bases in the middle.